This TCR beta chain was recovered during a study of PD-1 blockade in classical Hodgkin lymphoma. The CDR3 contains 14 residues. The germline V gene encodes CDR1 SGHTA and CDR2 FQGNSA. Trimming removed 1 base from V and 0 bases from J, with 7 bases in between. Repertoires were generated with immunoSEQ multiplex PCR, while TCRdb's copy carries only in-frame clones and drops some. The sample includes 90,000 to 130,000 clones, 89% seen only once; the top ten take nearly 20%. Each patient's relapse followed autologous stem cell transplantation, and brentuximab vedotin exposure varied. Whole-study findings and limits: In CD4+ cells, TCR diversity went up significantly by C4D1, but in CD8+ cells it did not. Diversity similar to that of newly diagnosed patients was seen at baseline in complete responders. Newly diagnosed patients had baseline TCR diversity that was reportedly lower than that of healthy donors.

As to this clone: Its antigen remains unknown.

The sample in question was peripheral blood mononuclear cells (PBMCs), obtained before the second cycle of nivolumab. The chain carries TRBV7-2 and TRBJ2-7; TRBD1 might be the D (6 bases). The sequence derives from a human donor with classical Hodgkin lymphoma. The CDR3 loop is CASSLGTDSYEQYF. CDR3 coding DNA: TGTGCCAGCAGCTTAGGGACAGACTCCTACGAGCAGTACTTC.